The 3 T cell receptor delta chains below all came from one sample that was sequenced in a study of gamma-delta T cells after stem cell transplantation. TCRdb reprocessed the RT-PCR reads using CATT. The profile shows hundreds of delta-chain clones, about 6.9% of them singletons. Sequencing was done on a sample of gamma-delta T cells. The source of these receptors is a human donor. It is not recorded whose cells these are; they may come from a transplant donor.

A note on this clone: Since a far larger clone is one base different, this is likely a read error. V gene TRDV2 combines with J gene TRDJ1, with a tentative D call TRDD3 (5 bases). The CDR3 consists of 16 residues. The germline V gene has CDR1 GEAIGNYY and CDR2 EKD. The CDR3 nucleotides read TGTGCCTGTGGCACCATGGGGACGAAGTACACCGATAAACTCATCTTT. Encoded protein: CACGTMGTKYTDKLIF.

CDR3 coding DNA: TGTGCCTACCTTCCCCCGCGTACTGGGGGATTGGCCCGCACCGATAAACTCATCTTT. Protein product: CAYLPPRTGGLARTDKLIF. The chain links TRDV3 to TRDJ1; the match to TRDD3 covers 10 bases. This CDR3 is 19 amino acids long. CDR1 is TVYSNPD, CDR2 GDNSRS, per germline (reference sequence). J lost 1 base, V lost 4 bases, and 21 bases had no gene match.

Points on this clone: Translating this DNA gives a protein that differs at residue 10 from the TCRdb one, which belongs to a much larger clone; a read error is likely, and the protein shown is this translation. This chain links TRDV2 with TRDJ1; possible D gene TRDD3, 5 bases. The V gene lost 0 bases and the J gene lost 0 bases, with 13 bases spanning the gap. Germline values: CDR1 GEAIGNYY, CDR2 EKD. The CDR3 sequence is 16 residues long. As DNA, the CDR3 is TGTGCCTGTGACACCATGGGGACGAAGGACACCGATAAACTCATCTTT. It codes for CACDTMGTKDTDKLIF.